The 18 T cell receptor beta chains below come from one sample, sequenced in a study of CD8 T cells in ankylosing spondylitis (dated by TCRdb to the late 2010s). Library preparation employed 5' RACE. The reads were generated on an Illumina HiSeq 2500. TCRdb handled the public reads itself, with Q25 trimming in fastp and clone calling in MiXCR, and kept productive beta chains. CDR3 protein sequences are deduplicated, and each keeps its most common genes and DNA. In all, the sample holds around 230,000 distinct CDR3 sequences, and approximately 9% of those were seen once. The top ten clones comprise over 6.5% of the sample. Material for sequencing was blood, either unsorted or a sorted T cell fraction (not recorded which). Receptors originate from a male donor with ankylosing spondylitis or in good health (not recorded which).

This clonotype was picked up many times. The DNA of the CDR3 is TGCAGTGCTAGTCTTCCCGGGGCCGGAAACATTCAGTACTTC. It encodes CSASLPGAGNIQYF. The chain has TRBV20-1 and TRBJ2-4; D is perhaps TRBD1 or TRBD2 (5 bases each). The CDR3 has 14 amino acids. Germline CDR1 is DFQATT and CDR2 is SNEGSKA (reference sequence). The V gene lost 3 bases and the J gene lost 6 bases, with 15 bases spanning the gap.

The rearrangement links TRBV10-3 to TRBJ2-7; TRBD1 matches 7 bases. CDR1 is ENHRY, CDR2 SYGVKD, per germline. The CDR3 has 13 amino acids. The J segment lost 3 bases and the V segment lost 3 bases, leaving 2 bases of the junction unmatched. CDR3 loop: CAISDRGYYEQYF. CDR3 nucleotides: TGTGCCATCAGTGACAGGGGGTACTACGAGCAGTACTTC.

This clonotype occurred many times. The V call is TRBV10-2, the J call TRBJ2-3; D might be TRBD2 (6 bases). The CDR3 length is 14 residues. V dropped 9 bases and J dropped 6 bases, with 19 bases sitting between them. The germline CDR1 and CDR2 sequences are WSHSY and SAAADI. This CDR3 reads CASARGDISDTQYF. The CDR3 coding sequence is TGCGCCAGTGCTCGCGGGGATATCAGCGATACGCAGTATTTT.

This clonotype has at least ten counts. CDR3 amino acids: CASIQTTMNTEAFF. The CDR3 region has the DNA TGTGCCAGCATACAGACTACCATGAACACTGAAGCTTTCTTT. The gene calls are TRBV7-2 and TRBJ1-1; D remains ambiguous. The CDR3 is made up of 14 amino acids. Germline V gene sequence: CDR1 SGHTA, CDR2 FQGNSA. Trimming removed 7 bases at V and 0 bases at J, with 12 bases between.

The CDR3 here is CASSVNRGETQYF. The CDR3 bases are TGTGCCAGCAGCGTCAACAGGGGCGAGACCCAGTACTTC. The chain employs TRBV11-3 and TRBJ2-5, with 7 bases that match TRBD1. This CDR3 region has 13 residues. V was pared by 5 bases and J by 5 bases, with 5 bases of the junction left unmatched. Germline V CDR1 and CDR2: SGHNT, YENEEA.

In its sample, this clonotype was seen many times. The CDR3 nucleotides are TGTGCCAGCAGTGAAACGGGGACAGGGGATACCGGGGAGCTGTTTTTT. Its translation is CASSETGTGDTGELFF. This sequence joins TRBV12-3 or TRBV12-4 and TRBJ2-2, with 10 bases aligning to TRBD1. Trimming removed 5 bases from V and 5 bases from J; junction bases left unmatched: 8. CDR3 length equals 16 residues.

This clonotype was counted ten times or more. J is TRBJ2-7 and V is TRBV19; D is perhaps TRBD1 (6 bases). From germline, CDR1 is LNHDA and CDR2 SQIVND (reference sequence). CDR3 size: 15 residues. Trimming left V 5 bases short and J 6 bases short, with 20 bases between. The CDR3 here is CASSHRPQGLSEQYF. For the CDR3, the DNA is TGTGCCAGTAGTCACCGCCCACAGGGCCTTTCCGAGCAGTACTTC.

This clonotype was counted many times. The rearrangement links TRBV10-2 to TRBJ2-7; 10 nucleotides agree with TRBD1. Per the germline V gene, CDR1 is WSHSY and CDR2 is SAAADI. This CDR3 spans 13 amino acids. V lost 7 bases to trimming and J lost 3 bases; unmatched junction nucleotides: 3. In DNA, the CDR3 is TGCGCCAGCAAGGACAGGGGGATCTACGAGCAGTACTTC. Residues: CASKDRGIYEQYF.

This clonotype was recorded many times. This chain joins TRBV20-1 and TRBJ2-7; D is unresolved. The germline V and J ends were trimmed by 7 bases and 2 bases, with 12 bases remaining between them. Germline values: CDR1 DFQATT, CDR2 SNEGSKA (reference sequence). The CDR3 is 12 amino acids. The CDR3 DNA reads as TGCAGTGGAAAAAGTGTCCCCTACGAGCAGTACTTC. Translating it yields CSGKSVPYEQYF.

This clonotype was detected ten times or more. This sequence joins TRBV6-1 and TRBJ2-3; D remains ambiguous. CDR3 length: 12 residues. Trimming took 5 bases from V and 3 from J, leaving 6 bases between them. The germline V gene has CDR1 MNHNS and CDR2 SASEGT. CDR3 bases: TGTGCCAGCAGTATCGGGACAGATACGCAGTATTTT. Translating gives CASSIGTDTQYF.

Points on this clonotype: A clone one base away is much larger, so this may be a read error. The chain joins TRBV4-3 to TRBJ1-1; D not resolved. The V gene's germline CDR1 is LGHNA and CDR2 YSLEER. The CDR3 has 13 amino acids. The CDR3 nucleotides are TGCGCCAGCAGCCGGTCACCGAACAGTGAAGCTTTCTTT. This encodes CASSRSPNSEAFF.

This clonotype was found a few times. The chain couples TRBV12-3 or TRBV12-4 to TRBJ1-6; D gene ambiguous. V lost 2 bases and J lost 7, with 9 bases in between. This CDR3 is built from 14 residues. CDR3 protein: CASSLWGVNSPLHF. CDR3 nucleotides: TGTGCCAGCAGTTTATGGGGTGTAAATTCACCCCTCCACTTT.

DNA of the CDR3: TGTGCCAGCAGGGGGTGGGCAGCCTATGGCTACACCTTC. Its translation: CASRGWAAYGYTF. The chain combines TRBV5-6 with TRBJ1-2, with D unresolved. This CDR3 has 13 residues. Trimming pared 5 bases from V and 4 bases from J, leaving 12 bases between. From germline, CDR1 is SGHDT and CDR2 YYEEEE.

This chain uses TRBV19 with TRBJ1-5; D unresolved. V dropped 1 base and J dropped 1 base, with 8 bases sitting between them. The CDR3 is made up of 15 amino acids. The V gene's germline CDR1 is LNHDA and CDR2 SQIVND (reference sequence). DNA for the CDR3: TGTGCCAGTAGTATAGGACGGCCAAGCAATCAGCCCCAGCATTTT. Residues: CASSIGRPSNQPQHF.

In nucleotides, the CDR3 is TGCAGTGCTAGGATAGCGGGAGCCTACGAGCAGTACTTC. Amino acids: CSARIAGAYEQYF. The chain recombines TRBV20-1 with TRBJ2-7; 9 bases agree with TRBD2. CDR3 length equals 13 residues. CDR1 is DFQATT and CDR2 is SNEGSKA in the germline V gene (reference sequence). J was trimmed by 2 bases and V by 3 bases; bases with no gene match: 2.

This clonotype was observed at least ten times. The J gene is TRBJ1-2, the V gene TRBV6-1; D is ambiguous. Trimming pared 4 bases from V and 0 bases from J, leaving 12 bases between. This CDR3 spans 15 amino acids. Germline V CDR1 and CDR2: MNHNS, SASEGT. DNA of the CDR3: TGTGCCAGCAGTGGGGCAATGGCGACTAACTATGGCTACACCTTC. Encoded protein: CASSGAMATNYGYTF.

This clonotype was counted many times. The V gene is TRBV20-1, the J gene TRBJ1-2; 10 bases line up with TRBD1. Germline CDR1 is DFQATT and CDR2 is SNEGSKA (reference sequence). V was pared by 4 bases and J by 8 bases, with 7 bases of the junction left unmatched. The CDR3 spans 13 residues. The CDR3: CSANRDRGGGYTF. As DNA, the CDR3 is TGCAGTGCTAACCGGGACAGGGGAGGCGGCTACACCTTC.

This clonotype was seen a few times. The V gene is TRBV28, the J gene TRBJ2-7; 12 bases fit TRBD2. CDR1 and CDR2 from the germline V gene are MDHEN and SYDVKM. The CDR3 consists of 16 residues. Germline trimming cut 1 base from V and 4 bases from J; bases unmatched to any gene: 5. CDR3 coding DNA: TGTGCCAGCAGTTTATACCGGACTAGCGGGGTATACGAGCAGTACTTC. Its translation: CASSLYRTSGVYEQYF. Variable domain in full (rest from reference TRBV28 and TRBJ2-7): DVKVTQSSRYLVKRTGEKVFLECVQDMDHENMFWYRQDPGLGLRLIYFSYDVKMKEKGDIPEGYSVSREKKERFSLILESASTNQTSMYLCASSLYRTSGVYEQYFGPGTRLTVT.